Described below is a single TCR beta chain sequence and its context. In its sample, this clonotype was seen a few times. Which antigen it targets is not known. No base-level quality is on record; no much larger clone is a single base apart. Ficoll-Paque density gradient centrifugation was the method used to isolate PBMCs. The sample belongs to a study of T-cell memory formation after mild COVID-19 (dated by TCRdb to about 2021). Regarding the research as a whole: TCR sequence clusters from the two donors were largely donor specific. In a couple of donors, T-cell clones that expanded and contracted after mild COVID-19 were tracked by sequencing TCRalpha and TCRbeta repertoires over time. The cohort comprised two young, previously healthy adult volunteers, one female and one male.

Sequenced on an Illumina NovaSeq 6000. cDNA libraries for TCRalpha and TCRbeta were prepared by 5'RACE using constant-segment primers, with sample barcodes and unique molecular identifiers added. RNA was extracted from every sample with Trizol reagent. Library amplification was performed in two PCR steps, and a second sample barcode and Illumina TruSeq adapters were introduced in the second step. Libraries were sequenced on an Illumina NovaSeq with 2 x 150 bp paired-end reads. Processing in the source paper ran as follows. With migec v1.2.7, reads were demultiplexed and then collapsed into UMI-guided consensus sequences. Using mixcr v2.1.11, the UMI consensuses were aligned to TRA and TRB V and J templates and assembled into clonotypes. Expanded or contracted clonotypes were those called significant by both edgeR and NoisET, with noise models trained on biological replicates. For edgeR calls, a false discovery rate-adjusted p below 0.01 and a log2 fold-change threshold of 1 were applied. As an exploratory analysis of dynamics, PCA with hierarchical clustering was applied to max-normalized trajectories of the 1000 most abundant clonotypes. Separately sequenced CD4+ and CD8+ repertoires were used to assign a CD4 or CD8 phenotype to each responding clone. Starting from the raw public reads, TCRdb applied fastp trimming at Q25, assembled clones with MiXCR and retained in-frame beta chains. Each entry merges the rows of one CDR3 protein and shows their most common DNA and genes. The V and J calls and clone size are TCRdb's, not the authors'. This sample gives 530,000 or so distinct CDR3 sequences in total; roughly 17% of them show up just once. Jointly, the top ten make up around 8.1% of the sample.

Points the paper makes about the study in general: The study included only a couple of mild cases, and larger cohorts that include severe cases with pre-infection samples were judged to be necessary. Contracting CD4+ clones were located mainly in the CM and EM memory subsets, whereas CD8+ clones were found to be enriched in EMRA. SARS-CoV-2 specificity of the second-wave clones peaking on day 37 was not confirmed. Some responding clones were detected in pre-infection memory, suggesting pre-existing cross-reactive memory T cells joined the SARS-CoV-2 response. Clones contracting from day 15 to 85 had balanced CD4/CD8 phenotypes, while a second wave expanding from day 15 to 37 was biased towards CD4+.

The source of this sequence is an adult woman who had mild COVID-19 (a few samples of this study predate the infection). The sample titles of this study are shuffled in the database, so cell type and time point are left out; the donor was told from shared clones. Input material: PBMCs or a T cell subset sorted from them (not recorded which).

The CDR3 reads as follows: CASSSGTFFYEQYF. In nucleotides, the sequence is TGTGCCAGCAGTTCCGGGACATTCTTCTACGAGCAGTACTTC. The chain couples TRBV12-3 or TRBV12-4 to TRBJ2-7; possibly the D gene is TRBD1, per 6 matching bases. V is cut by 4 bases and J by 3 bases, and the space between the germline ends is 13 bases. CDR3 length: 14 amino acids, cysteine to phenylalanine. The entry retains the CDR3 DNA only, 42 bases that are in frame from base 1.